The next 29 T cell receptor beta chains were all read from a single sample in a study of T cell responses to AZD1222 COVID-19 vaccine. Profiling relied on immunoSEQ multiplex PCR, and the TCRdb table lists in-frame clones only, not all of them. The table has 120,000 or so clones, more than 80% seen once. The specimen comprised peripheral blood, sampled on day 0 of AZD1222 vaccination. These receptors were obtained from an adult in good health.

The gene calls are TRBV11-2 and TRBJ2-7, with D maybe TRBD1 (6 bases). Germline V gene lookup returns CDR1 SGHAT and CDR2 FQNNGV. V gave up 5 bases and J gave up 3 bases, with 8 bases separating them. There are 12 residues in the CDR3. The DNA for the CDR3 is TGTGCCAGCAGCCCCAGGGGCTACGAGCAGTACTTC. It specifies CASSPRGYEQYF.

For the CDR3, the DNA is TGTGCCAGTAGTATAACAGGATTAGCCTACGAGCAGTACTTC. It yields the protein CASSITGLAYEQYF. V is TRBV19 and J is TRBJ2-7; tentative D call: TRBD1 (5 bases). CDR3 size: 14 residues. Trimming left V 2 bases short and J 2 bases short, with 10 bases between. The germline gives CDR1 LNHDA, CDR2 SQIVND (reference sequence). Full variable domain (outside the CDR3, taken from reference TRBV19 and TRBJ2-7): DGGITQSPKYLFRKEGQNVTLSCEQNLNHDAMYWYRQDPGQGLRLIYYSQIVNDFQKGDIAEGYSVSREKKESFPLTVTSAQKNPTAFYLCASSITGLAYEQYFGPGTRLTVT.

V is TRBV5-6 and J is TRBJ2-7; 7 bases are shared with TRBD2. CDR1 is SGHDT and CDR2 is YYEEEE in the germline V gene. This CDR3 contains 14 residues. The J segment lost 4 bases and the V segment lost 1 base, leaving 5 bases of the junction unmatched. CDR3 sequence reads: CASSLRAGVYEQYF. The CDR3 nucleotides read TGTGCCAGCAGCTTGCGGGCGGGAGTATACGAGCAGTACTTC.

The genes are TRBV25-1 and TRBJ1-1, with a possible D match to TRBD1 (6 bases). CDR3 length: 15 amino acids. Trimming took 1 base from V and 6 from J, leaving 15 bases between them. CDR1 and CDR2 (germline): MGHDK, SYGVNS. The CDR3 nucleotides are TGTGCCAGCAGTGAATCCCTAGGGACATACGCTGAAGCTTTCTTT. Translation: CASSESLGTYAEAFF.

The gene calls are TRBV5-1 and TRBJ2-1; D remains ambiguous. The CDR3 extends over 17 amino acids. The germline V gene encodes CDR1 SGHRS and CDR2 YFSETQ. V lost 1 base and J lost 0, with 14 bases in between. CDR3 nucleotides: TGCGCCAGCAGCTTGCCCTTGGTTGGGGTCTCCTACAATGAGCAGTTCTTC. Its translation is CASSLPLVGVSYNEQFF.

This rearrangement joins TRBV19 to TRBJ2-3; 10 bases map to TRBD2. The CDR3 is 17 residues long. V gave up 3 bases and J gave up 6 bases; unmatched junction bases: 12. Germline V gene sequence: CDR1 LNHDA, CDR2 SQIVND (reference sequence). The chain's CDR3 is CASSIRPGLASVDTQYF. The CDR3 coding sequence is TGTGCCAGTAGTATCCGACCGGGACTAGCGTCCGTGGATACGCAGTATTTT.

The CDR3 region is CASSTRFGTSGSPETQYF. The CDR3 DNA is TGTGCCAGCAGTACCCGATTCGGGACTAGCGGGAGTCCGGAGACCCAGTACTTC. The chain is built from TRBV6-2 or TRBV6-3 and TRBJ2-5, with 14 bases identical to TRBD2. Germline CDR1 is MNHEY and CDR2 is SVGEGT. Losses at the gene ends were 5 bases for V and 5 bases for J; bases not matched to a gene: 13. The CDR3 length is 18 residues.

The chain has TRBV10-3 and TRBJ2-5; TRBD2 aligns across 11 bases. Germline trimming cut 2 bases from V and 7 bases from J; bases unmatched to any gene: 9. CDR3 length: 16 amino acids. Germline CDR1 reads ENHRY; CDR2 reads SYGVKD. The CDR3 sequence: CAISERVLAGEGTQYF. Written as DNA, the CDR3 is TGTGCCATCAGTGAGCGGGTACTAGCGGGAGAGGGGACCCAGTACTTC.

Concerning this clone itself: Other nucleotide sequences in the sample specify the same CDR3. The V gene is TRBV27, the J gene TRBJ2-7; TRBD1 agrees at 7 bases. Trimming removed 3 bases from V and 3 bases from J; junction bases left unmatched: 2. The CDR3 has 13 residues. CDR1 MNHEY and CDR2 SMNVEV come from the germline V gene (reference sequence). This CDR3 reads CASSFRQGYEQYF. The CDR3 region has the DNA TGTGCCAGCAGTTTTAGACAGGGCTACGAGCAGTACTTC.

The chain couples TRBV6-5 to TRBJ1-1; D perhaps matches TRBD1 (5 bases). The V end was cut by 8 bases, the J end by 8 bases, with 12 bases between. From germline, CDR1 is MNHEY and CDR2 SVGAGI. The CDR3 contains 11 residues. CDR3 in DNA: TGTGCCAGCGCAGGGATTAGAGAAGCTTTCTTT. Protein: CASAGIREAFF.

The rearrangement links TRBV9 to TRBJ1-3, with D unclear. CDR1 SGDLS and CDR2 YYNGEE come from the germline V gene. The CDR3 is 12 residues long. V lost 3 bases to trimming and J lost 4 bases, with 5 bases between them. The CDR3 here is CASSAEGNTIYF. DNA of the CDR3: TGTGCCAGCAGCGCCGAGGGAAACACCATATATTTT.

The chain couples TRBV9 to TRBJ2-1; no firm D call. This CDR3 contains 15 residues. Germline assignment: CDR1 SGDLS and CDR2 YYNGEE. The V and J ends lost 0 bases and 7 bases respectively, with 14 bases between them. DNA of the CDR3: TGTGCCAGCAGCGTAGGAGCCGAGGAAATAAATGAGCAGTTCTTC. Protein: CASSVGAEEINEQFF.

The chain is built from TRBV7-8 and TRBJ2-1; D is uncertain. CDR3 length equals 15 residues. V was pared by 1 base and J by 2 bases, with 9 bases between. Germline V lookup: CDR1 SGHVS, CDR2 FQNEAQ. The CDR3 reads CASSLGPGPYNEQFF. The DNA of the CDR3 is TGTGCCAGCAGCTTAGGACCTGGACCCTACAATGAGCAGTTCTTC. Using reference TRBV7-8 and TRBJ2-1 for the parts outside the CDR3, the full variable domain is GAGVSQSPRYKVAKRGQDVALRCDPISGHVSLFWYQQALGQGPEFLTYFQNEAQLDKSGLPSDRFFAERPEGSVSTLKIQRTQQEDSAVYLCASSLGPGPYNEQFFGPGTRLTVL.

V is TRBV2 and J is TRBJ2-7; D gene ambiguous. From germline, CDR1 is SNHLY and CDR2 FYNNEI. Trimming removed 6 bases at V and 5 bases at J, with 20 bases between. The CDR3 is made up of 15 amino acids. As DNA, the CDR3 is TGTGCCAGCAGATTTCCCGGGTCCCAAGCCCACGAGCAGTACTTC. Protein: CASRFPGSQAHEQYF.

This rearrangement joins TRBV6-2 or TRBV6-3 to TRBJ2-7; 8 nucleotides align to TRBD1. This CDR3 contains 15 residues. Per the germline V gene, CDR1 is MNHEY and CDR2 is SVGEGT. V dropped 2 bases and J dropped 2; count of bases not matched to a gene: 5. CDR3 in amino acids: CASSYARQGPYEQYF. In DNA, the CDR3 is TGTGCCAGCAGTTACGCCCGACAGGGGCCCTACGAGCAGTACTTC.

The chain couples TRBV30 to TRBJ2-5, with D unresolved. The germline V gene encodes CDR1 GTSNPN and CDR2 SVGIG (reference sequence). The CDR3 sequence is 13 residues long. V was trimmed by 2 bases and J by 1 base, leaving 8 bases between them. CDR3 amino acids: CAWSNGPQETQYF. In DNA, the CDR3 is TGTGCCTGGAGTAATGGACCCCAAGAGACCCAGTACTTC.

The sample holds one count of this clone. The DNA is left out, because the CDR3 cannot be placed on it with certainty; the CDR3 is given as TCRdb lists it. The chain is built from TRBV5-1 and TRBJ2-7; the D segment call TRBD1 is taken from the table without a DNA check. Germline V gene lookup returns CDR1 SGHRS and CDR2 YFSETQ. The CDR3 sequence runs 14 residues, both termini included. Here the CDR3 reads CASSLVGQGATGYF.

The CDR3 nucleotides read TGTGCCACCCACGACGGGACTAGCAATCAGCCCCAGCATTTT. Protein: CATHDGTSNQPQHF. The chain recombines TRBV24-1 with TRBJ1-5; D is perhaps TRBD1 (5 bases). Germline CDR1 is KGHDR and CDR2 is SFDVKD. CDR3 length: 14 amino acids. V was cut by 9 bases and J by 0 bases, with 11 bases left in between.

The V and J genes are TRBV9 and TRBJ2-4; D gene unclear. The germline V gene encodes CDR1 SGDLS and CDR2 YYNGEE. This CDR3 has 14 residues. The V end lost 0 bases, the J end lost 6 bases, and 10 bases lay between the germline ends. CDR3 sequence (DNA): TGTGCCAGCAGCGTAGAGCTTCTATCAAACATTCAGTACTTC. This codes for CASSVELLSNIQYF.

CDR3 DNA: TGTGCCAGCAGCCAAGGCGGGGGCTCCTACGAGCAGTACTTC. This codes for CASSQGGGSYEQYF. The V and J genes are TRBV4-2 and TRBJ2-7, with TRBD2 matching over 7 bases. Per the germline V gene, CDR1 is LGHNA and CDR2 is YNFKEQ. V was pared by 1 base and J by 0 bases, with 0 bases of the junction left unmatched. The CDR3 totals 14 residues.

This chain links TRBV6-5 with TRBJ1-6, with D uncertain. Trimming stripped 8 bases from V and 0 bases from J, with 11 bases between. Germline V gives CDR1 MNHEY, CDR2 SVGAGI. The CDR3 sequence is 15 residues long. In DNA form, the CDR3 reads TGTGCCAGCCATACAGAGAGCTCCTATAATTCACCCCTCCACTTT. As protein: CASHTESSYNSPLHF.

CDR3 nucleotides: TGTGCCAGCAGTTCTCAGACAGGTCCAGGCAATTCACCCCTCCACTTT. It codes for CASSSQTGPGNSPLHF. The rearrangement joins TRBV6-2 or TRBV6-3 to TRBJ1-6, with D maybe TRBD1 (6 bases). The CDR3 spans 16 residues. The V gene's germline CDR1 is MNHEY and CDR2 SVGEGT. V was shortened by 4 bases and J by 7 bases, with 17 bases between the two germline ends.

The genes are TRBV18 and TRBJ1-2; tentatively, D is TRBD1 (5 bases). CDR3 length: 11 residues. The germline V gene encodes CDR1 KGHSH and CDR2 LQKENI. The V gene lost 4 bases and the J gene lost 7 bases, with 7 bases spanning the gap. The CDR3 nucleotides read TGTGCCAGCTCACGTGGGGGTGGCTACACCTTC. Translation gives CASSRGGGYTF.

The V call is TRBV5-4, the J call TRBJ2-1; D may correspond to TRBD1 or TRBD2 (6 bases each). Germline-derived CDR1 and CDR2 are SGHNT and YYREEE (reference sequence). Deletions cut 3 bases from V and 4 bases from J, with 26 bases between. There are 19 residues in the CDR3. This CDR3 reads CASSSSLRTMRGGYNEQFF. The CDR3 DNA is TGTGCCAGCAGCTCCAGTCTCCGGACAATGAGAGGGGGGTACAATGAGCAGTTCTTC.

J is TRBJ1-1 and V is TRBV7-3; maybe TRBD1 (5 bases). V gave up 3 bases and J gave up 5 bases, with 13 bases separating them. The CDR3 runs to 14 residues. The germline V gene encodes CDR1 SGHTA and CDR2 FQGTGA. CDR3 loop: CASSLGGSSTEAFF. CDR3 coding DNA: TGTGCCAGCAGCTTGGGGGGATCGAGTACTGAAGCTTTCTTT.

This clone came up once. The same CDR3 also results from other DNA sequences found in this sample. This chain joins TRBV28 and TRBJ2-2; unclear D gene. The CDR3 consists of 12 residues. V was clipped by 3 bases and J by 5 bases, with 4 bases between them. CDR1 and CDR2 from the germline V gene are MDHEN and SYDVKM. The CDR3 protein is CASSFGTGELFF. CDR3 nucleotides: TGTGCCAGCAGTTTTGGAACCGGGGAGCTGTTTTTT. Together with reference TRBV28 and TRBJ2-2, the CDR3 gives the full variable domain: DVKVTQSSRYLVKRTGEKVFLECVQDMDHENMFWYRQDPGLGLRLIYFSYDVKMKEKGDIPEGYSVSREKKERFSLILESASTNQTSMYLCASSFGTGELFFGEGSRLTVL.

The chain is built from TRBV6-1 and TRBJ2-4; 10 bases are shared with TRBD1. Germline trimming cut 4 bases from V and 2 bases from J; bases unmatched to any gene: 8. This CDR3 has 17 residues. Germline CDR1 reads MNHNS; CDR2 reads SASEGT. The CDR3 DNA follows: TGTGCCAGCAGTGCCGGGACAGGGGTTGATCCCAAAAACATTCAGTACTTC. Its protein product is CASSAGTGVDPKNIQYF.

The chain links TRBV27 to TRBJ1-2, with unresolved D. Germline V gene sequence: CDR1 MNHEY, CDR2 SMNVEV (reference sequence). Trimming cost V 1 base and J 8 bases, with 14 bases left between them. The CDR3 totals 14 residues. The CDR3 reads CASSLFADQYGYTF. The CDR3 bases are TGTGCCAGCAGTTTATTTGCAGACCAATACGGCTACACCTTC.

The chain has TRBV15 and TRBJ2-1; D is ambiguous. This CDR3 comprises 15 residues. Germline lookup yields CDR1 LNHNV and CDR2 YYDKDF (reference sequence). Trimming took off 0 bases at V and 8 bases at J, with 14 bases between the two ends. DNA for the CDR3: TGTGCCACCAGCAGAGATAGCTTCACCGGGCATGAGCAGTTCTTC. Translating gives CATSRDSFTGHEQFF.